This T cell receptor beta chain was identified during a study of T cell responses to AZD1222 COVID-19 vaccine. Regarding this clone: What it binds is unknown.

Germline assignment: CDR1 KGHDR and CDR2 SFDVKD. The ends were cut back, 3 bases at V and 4 bases at J, with 6 bases in the middle. This CDR3 contains 12 residues. Some clones are missing from TCRdb's copy, which holds only in-frame ones; the method was immunoSEQ multiplex PCR. There are about 140,000 clones in the sample; about 90% occur only once, and 7.5% to 8% lies in the top ten. Overall study results and limits: Compared with day 0, the breadth and depth of the Spike-specific TCR repertoire rose significantly after two doses of AZD1222. It was only after the peak T cell response that any repertoires were sampled.

This sequence originates from an adult who received the MenACWY meningococcal vaccine as a control. Sequenced here: peripheral blood, sampled 28 days after the second dose of the MenACWY control vaccine. The rearrangement links TRBV24-1 to TRBJ2-7, with TRBD2 as a possible D gene (5 bases). In DNA form, the CDR3 reads TGTGCCACCAGTGATCGGGGTTACGAGCAGTACTTC. Translation: CATSDRGYEQYF.